The following is a T cell receptor (beta chain) sequence with its context. The data are from a study of blood T cell repertoires in COVID-19. Profiled with immunoSEQ multiplex PCR; TCRdb holds only in-frame clones, not every one. The table shows 200,000 or so clones, with around 90% occurring only once. Germline lookup yields CDR1 SQVTM and CDR2 ANQGSEA. The CDR3 consists of 15 residues. V gave up 7 bases and J gave up 7 bases, with 22 bases separating them. The sample comprised PBMCs or T cells enriched from blood (not recorded which). The chain has TRBV29-1 and TRBJ1-4; tentatively, D is TRBD1 (6 bases). This TCR was sampled from a man aged 30 to 45 who had recovered from COVID-19. The chain's CDR3 is CSALRQGTGIEKLFF. CDR3 bases: TGCAGCGCCCTCCGGCAGGGGACGGGAATTGAAAAACTGTTTTTT. Using reference TRBV29-1 and TRBJ1-4 for the parts outside the CDR3, the full variable domain is SAVISQKPSRDICQRGTSLTIQCQVDSQVTMMFWYRQQPGQSLTLIATANQGSEATYESGFVIDKFPISRPNLTFSTLTVSNMSPEDSSIYLCSALRQGTGIEKLFFGSGTQLSVL.